The clone carrying this T cell receptor beta chain turned up a few times. Germline V CDR1 and CDR2: DFQATT, SNEGSKA (reference sequence). The CDR3 loop spans 16 amino acids. V dropped 4 bases and J dropped 1 base, with 18 bases sitting between them. This sample stems from a study of T-cell reconstitution after alpha-beta-depleted transplantation in children. Unique molecular identifiers were used in preparing the TCRbeta library. TCRdb re-called the PCR reads with MiXCR, one entry per CDR3 protein. Among 500,000 to 600,000 distinct CDR3 sequences listed, around 19% were seen once. The chain combines TRBV20-1 with TRBJ2-3; D is unclear. The sequences come from PBMCs from the stem cell graft donor, collected from the stem cell graft. The sequence derives from a human donor who donated a stem cell graft to a child with acute lymphoblastic leukemia. The CDR3 is CSATPLGEPGTDTQYF. As DNA, the CDR3 is TGCAGTGCTACCCCCCTTGGCGAGCCAGGCACAGATACGCAGTATTTT.